This is a list of T cell receptor beta chains from one sample in a study of CD8 T cells in ankylosing spondylitis. TCRdb reanalysed the 5' RACE reads using MiXCR and keeps one entry per CDR3 protein. The sample gives a few hundred thousand distinct CDR3 sequences, around 24% of which show up once; 15% to 20% is in the top ten. Material for sequencing was blood, either unsorted or a sorted T cell fraction (not recorded which). These receptors were obtained from a male donor with ankylosing spondylitis. Each CDR3 is given with its conserved first and last residue. The order of the fields is J gene, V gene, clone size, D gene, CDR3 protein, CDR3 DNA. A D gene is named only where the DNA matches it firmly. The size of a clone is reported for some rows only, either as once, few or many, or as a class for expanded clones.

j_gene: TRBJ2-1; v_gene: TRBV12-3/TRBV12-4; abundance: -; d_gene: TRBD2; CDR3aa: CASSGLAGALGSYNEQFF; CDR3nt: TGTGCCAGCAGTGGACTAGCGGGAGCCCTTGGCTCCTACAATGAGCAGTTCTTC
j_gene: TRBJ2-5; v_gene: TRBV20-1; abundance: -; d_gene: -; CDR3aa: CSARDQETQYF; CDR3nt: TGCAGTGCTCGGGACCAAGAGACCCAGTACTTC
j_gene: TRBJ2-2; v_gene: TRBV21-1; abundance: few; d_gene: -; CDR3aa: CAASNGTGGTGELFF; CDR3nt: TGTGCCGCCAGCAATGGGACAGGGGGCACCGGGGAGCTGTTTTTT
j_gene: TRBJ1-6; v_gene: TRBV12-3/TRBV12-4; abundance: -; d_gene: -; CDR3aa: CASSPNNSPLHF; CDR3nt: TGTGCCAGCAGCCCCAATAATTCACCCCTCCACTTT
j_gene: TRBJ1-4; v_gene: TRBV11-2; abundance: few; d_gene: -; CDR3aa: CASSYGNEKLFF; CDR3nt: TGTGCCAGCAGCTATGGTAATGAAAAACTGTTTTTT
j_gene: TRBJ2-5; v_gene: TRBV11-3; abundance: few; d_gene: TRBD1; CDR3aa: CASSPGTAPETQYF; CDR3nt: TGTGCCAGCAGCCCAGGGACAGCCCCAGAGACCCAGTACTTC
j_gene: TRBJ2-1; v_gene: TRBV5-1; abundance: many; d_gene: TRBD2; CDR3aa: CASSLAVAGGPTFINNEQFF; CDR3nt: TGCGCCAGCAGCTTGGCGGTAGCGGGAGGTCCCACTTTCATCAACAATGAGCAGTTCTTC
j_gene: TRBJ1-4; v_gene: TRBV12-3/TRBV12-4; abundance: -; d_gene: TRBD1; CDR3aa: CASSLAGTGSEKLFF; CDR3nt: TGTGCCAGCAGTTTAGCCGGGACAGGGAGTGAAAAACTGTTTTTT
j_gene: TRBJ1-2; v_gene: TRBV20-1; abundance: few; d_gene: TRBD1; CDR3aa: CSAPRTGRIDYGYTF; CDR3nt: TGCAGTGCTCCGCGGACAGGGAGGATAGACTATGGCTACACCTTC
j_gene: TRBJ2-2; v_gene: TRBV12-3/TRBV12-4; abundance: many; d_gene: TRBD2; CDR3aa: CASSPRGLAGGTGELFF; CDR3nt: TGTGCCAGCAGTCCCCGGGGACTAGCGGGAGGAACCGGGGAGCTGTTTTTT
j_gene: TRBJ2-7; v_gene: TRBV28; abundance: -; d_gene: TRBD2; CDR3aa: CASSLDLAGAAYEQYF; CDR3nt: TGTGCCAGCAGCCTCGACCTAGCGGGGGCCGCCTACGAGCAGTACTTC
j_gene: TRBJ2-3; v_gene: TRBV6-1; abundance: -; d_gene: TRBD1; CDR3aa: CATTRTGGRPDTQYF; CDR3nt: TGTGCCACCACCCGAACAGGGGGCCGACCAGATACGCAGTATTTT
j_gene: TRBJ2-1; v_gene: TRBV24-1; abundance: few; d_gene: -; CDR3aa: CATSDGPSESQFF; CDR3nt: TGTGCCACCAGTGATGGACCCTCAGAATCGCAGTTCTTC
j_gene: TRBJ2-7; v_gene: TRBV5-6; abundance: many; d_gene: TRBD2; CDR3aa: CASRVGLAGSTYEQYF; CDR3nt: TGTGCCAGCAGGGTAGGACTAGCGGGATCCACCTACGAGCAGTACTTC
j_gene: TRBJ2-1; v_gene: TRBV7-9; abundance: few; d_gene: TRBD2; CDR3aa: CASSRTSGSVHEQFF; CDR3nt: TGTGCCAGCAGCAGGACTAGCGGGAGTGTTCATGAGCAGTTCTTC
j_gene: TRBJ2-5; v_gene: TRBV7-3; abundance: -; d_gene: TRBD1; CDR3aa: CASNLRAGGIETQYF; CDR3nt: TGTGCCAGCAACTTACGGGCAGGGGGTATAGAGACCCAGTACTTC
j_gene: TRBJ2-1; v_gene: TRBV7-2; abundance: many; d_gene: -; CDR3aa: CASSLASGRDNEQFF; CDR3nt: TGTGCCAGCAGCTTAGCTAGCGGTCGGGACAATGAGCAGTTCTTC
j_gene: TRBJ2-3; v_gene: TRBV12-3/TRBV12-4; abundance: -; d_gene: -; CDR3aa: CASSFILPADTQYF; CDR3nt: TGTGCCAGCAGTTTTATCCTACCGGCAGATACGCAGTATTTT
j_gene: TRBJ1-2; v_gene: TRBV19; abundance: -; d_gene: TRBD1; CDR3aa: CASSVQGEEPNYGYTF; CDR3nt: TGTGCCAGTAGTGTACAGGGGGAAGAACCCAACTATGGCTACACCTTC
j_gene: TRBJ1-5; v_gene: TRBV12-3/TRBV12-4; abundance: -; d_gene: TRBD1; CDR3aa: CASSFDRGRQPQHF; CDR3nt: TGTGCCAGCAGTTTCGACAGGGGGCGTCAGCCCCAGCATTTT
j_gene: TRBJ2-7; v_gene: TRBV4-3; abundance: once; d_gene: -; CDR3aa: CASSLAAGVGEQYF; CDR3nt: TGCGCCAGCAGCCTCGCGGCAGGGGTTGGCGAGCAGTACTTC
j_gene: TRBJ1-4; v_gene: TRBV12-3/TRBV12-4; abundance: -; d_gene: TRBD1; CDR3aa: CASSFDRGRREKLFF; CDR3nt: TGTGCCAGCAGTTTCGACAGGGGGCGCCGAGAAAAACTGTTTTTT
j_gene: TRBJ2-3; v_gene: TRBV15; abundance: -; d_gene: -; CDR3aa: CATSSLSRGDTQYF; CDR3nt: TGTGCCACCAGCAGCCTGAGTAGGGGGGATACGCAGTATTTT
j_gene: TRBJ2-7; v_gene: TRBV11-2; abundance: -; d_gene: TRBD2; CDR3aa: CASSPIFGTSGRGSFLVEQYF; CDR3nt: TGTGCCAGCAGCCCAATTTTTGGGACTAGCGGGAGGGGCTCCTTTTTGGTCGAGCAGTACTTC
j_gene: TRBJ1-6; v_gene: TRBV6-2/TRBV6-3; abundance: -; d_gene: TRBD1; CDR3aa: CASGQVDRSSPLHF; CDR3nt: TGTGCCAGCGGTCAGGTGGACAGGTCTTCACCCCTCCACTTT
j_gene: TRBJ2-2; v_gene: TRBV7-3; abundance: -; d_gene: -; CDR3aa: CASSFSFARGTGELFF; CDR3nt: TGTGCCAGCAGCTTTTCTTTCGCCCGGGGCACCGGGGAGCTGTTTTTT
j_gene: TRBJ2-5; v_gene: TRBV29-1; abundance: -; d_gene: TRBD1; CDR3aa: CSVEDPTGPQETQYF; CDR3nt: TGCAGCGTTGAAGATCCGACAGGGCCCCAAGAGACCCAGTACTTC
j_gene: TRBJ2-5; v_gene: TRBV7-3; abundance: -; d_gene: -; CDR3aa: CASSLTRDATVQYF; CDR3nt: TGTGCCAGCAGCTTAACGAGGGACGCAACAGTCCAGTACTTC
j_gene: TRBJ2-7; v_gene: TRBV10-3; abundance: -; d_gene: TRBD2; CDR3aa: CAISLAGEGEQYF; CDR3nt: TGTGCCATCAGCTTAGCGGGAGAGGGGGAGCAGTACTTC
j_gene: TRBJ2-7; v_gene: TRBV10-3; abundance: few; d_gene: -; CDR3aa: CAISDSGRPFGYF; CDR3nt: TGTGCCATCAGTGACTCCGGACGGCCCTTTGGATACTTC
j_gene: TRBJ1-1; v_gene: TRBV5-1; abundance: few; d_gene: TRBD1; CDR3aa: CASSLRTGGVEAFF; CDR3nt: TGCGCCAGCAGCTTGAGGACAGGGGGCGTTGAAGCTTTCTTT
j_gene: TRBJ1-6; v_gene: TRBV12-3/TRBV12-4; abundance: -; d_gene: -; CDR3aa: CASSGPGQTFGDSPLHF; CDR3nt: TGTGCCAGCAGCGGCCCCGGGCAGACATTTGGGGATTCACCCCTCCACTTT
j_gene: TRBJ2-5; v_gene: TRBV6-2/TRBV6-3; abundance: many; d_gene: TRBD1; CDR3aa: CASSPQGKGQETQYF; CDR3nt: TGTGCCAGCAGTCCACAGGGGAAAGGGCAAGAGACCCAGTACTTC
j_gene: TRBJ1-1; v_gene: TRBV29-1; abundance: few; d_gene: -; CDR3aa: CSVDQGKTEAFF; CDR3nt: TGCAGCGTTGATCAGGGAAAGACTGAAGCTTTCTTT
j_gene: TRBJ1-1; v_gene: TRBV2; abundance: few; d_gene: -; CDR3aa: CASSLGQTPEAFF; CDR3nt: TGTGCCAGCAGTCTGGGACAAACCCCTGAAGCTTTCTTT
j_gene: TRBJ2-7; v_gene: TRBV11-3; abundance: -; d_gene: TRBD2; CDR3aa: CASSLAAGDHSYEQYF; CDR3nt: TGTGCCAGCAGCTTAGCGGCGGGGGATCATTCCTACGAGCAGTACTTC
j_gene: TRBJ2-3; v_gene: TRBV6-2/TRBV6-3; abundance: many; d_gene: TRBD2; CDR3aa: CASSYLWPGDRAGVADTQYF; CDR3nt: TGTGCCAGCAGTTACTTGTGGCCGGGGGACCGAGCGGGAGTTGCAGATACGCAGTATTTT
j_gene: TRBJ1-2; v_gene: TRBV7-2; abundance: -; d_gene: -; CDR3aa: CASSFTTAGYGYTF; CDR3nt: TGTGCCAGCAGCTTTACGACAGCGGGGTATGGCTACACCTTC
j_gene: TRBJ2-6; v_gene: TRBV5-1; abundance: -; d_gene: -; CDR3aa: CASSLTRQAPGGANVLTF; CDR3nt: TGCGCCAGCAGCTTGACGAGACAGGCTCCCGGTGGGGCCAACGTCCTGACTTTC
j_gene: TRBJ1-1; v_gene: TRBV7-9; abundance: few; d_gene: -; CDR3aa: CASSFRPPGTEAFF; CDR3nt: TGTGCCAGCAGCTTTAGGCCCCCAGGTACTGAAGCTTTCTTT
j_gene: TRBJ2-7; v_gene: TRBV28; abundance: -; d_gene: -; CDR3aa: CASSLSARASYEQYF; CDR3nt: TGTGCCAGCAGTTTAAGCGCCCGCGCCTCCTACGAGCAGTACTTC
j_gene: TRBJ2-7; v_gene: TRBV7-9; abundance: -; d_gene: TRBD2; CDR3aa: CASSGSGNTYEQYF; CDR3nt: TGTGCCAGCAGCGGTAGCGGGAACACCTACGAGCAGTACTTC
j_gene: TRBJ1-1; v_gene: TRBV5-1; abundance: many; d_gene: -; CDR3aa: CASSLFQDTILNTEAFF; CDR3nt: TGCGCCAGCAGCTTGTTTCAGGACACCATATTGAACACTGAAGCTTTCTTT
j_gene: TRBJ2-7; v_gene: TRBV7-2; abundance: few; d_gene: -; CDR3aa: CASSLGGYRVYEQYF; CDR3nt: TGTGCCAGCAGCTTAGGGGGCTACAGGGTCTACGAGCAGTACTTC
j_gene: TRBJ2-1; v_gene: TRBV12-3/TRBV12-4; abundance: few; d_gene: -; CDR3aa: CASRSRLSWDEQFF; CDR3nt: TGTGCCAGCAGGAGCAGGTTGAGTTGGGATGAGCAGTTCTTC
j_gene: TRBJ2-1; v_gene: TRBV4-2; abundance: -; d_gene: TRBD2; CDR3aa: CASKSEPGTSSNEQFF; CDR3nt: TGTGCCAGCAAGTCTGAACCCGGGACTAGCAGCAATGAGCAGTTCTTC
j_gene: TRBJ1-2; v_gene: TRBV4-2; abundance: -; d_gene: -; CDR3aa: CASRKDWTDYGYTF; CDR3nt: TGTGCCAGCAGAAAGGACTGGACGGACTATGGCTACACCTTC
j_gene: TRBJ1-5; v_gene: TRBV5-5; abundance: -; d_gene: -; CDR3aa: CASSTRGGGTGNQPQHF; CDR3nt: TGTGCCAGCAGCACCCGAGGGGGGGGCACTGGAAATCAGCCCCAGCATTTT
j_gene: TRBJ1-2; v_gene: TRBV9; abundance: -; d_gene: TRBD1; CDR3aa: CASSRGWDRSYGYTF; CDR3nt: TGTGCCAGCAGTCGGGGATGGGACAGGTCGTATGGCTACACCTTC
j_gene: TRBJ2-7; v_gene: TRBV9; abundance: few; d_gene: -; CDR3aa: CASSIASEATSYEQYF; CDR3nt: TGTGCCAGCAGCATAGCTAGCGAGGCTACCTCCTACGAGCAGTACTTC